The sequence of this T cell receptor (beta chain) was determined in a study of blood T cell repertoires in COVID-19. In the source study's methods: Using reference gene primer amplification, nucleated cell counts were estimated. Only in-frame clones appear in the TCRdb table, and some are missing; sequencing was by immunoSEQ multiplex PCR. V and J calls and clone size are as listed in that table; D and trimming were resolved from the DNA. The sample lists about 300,000 clones; under 90% were seen once. The length of the CDR3 is 17 residues. Germline V gene sequence: CDR1 SGHAT, CDR2 FQNNGV. V lost 0 bases, J lost 8 bases, and 11 bases stayed unmatched. The study assigned cohorts using participant-reported clinical history.

The J gene is TRBJ2-1, the V gene TRBV11-2; 9 nucleotides line up with TRBD2. The clonotype originates from a man between 25 and 39 years old who had recovered from COVID-19. Sequenced sample: PBMCs or T cells enriched from blood (not recorded which). CDR3 coding DNA: TGTGCCAGCAGCTTAGACCCCCCTAGCGGGACTCGCTATGAGCAGTTCTTC. Residues: CASSLDPPSGTRYEQFF.